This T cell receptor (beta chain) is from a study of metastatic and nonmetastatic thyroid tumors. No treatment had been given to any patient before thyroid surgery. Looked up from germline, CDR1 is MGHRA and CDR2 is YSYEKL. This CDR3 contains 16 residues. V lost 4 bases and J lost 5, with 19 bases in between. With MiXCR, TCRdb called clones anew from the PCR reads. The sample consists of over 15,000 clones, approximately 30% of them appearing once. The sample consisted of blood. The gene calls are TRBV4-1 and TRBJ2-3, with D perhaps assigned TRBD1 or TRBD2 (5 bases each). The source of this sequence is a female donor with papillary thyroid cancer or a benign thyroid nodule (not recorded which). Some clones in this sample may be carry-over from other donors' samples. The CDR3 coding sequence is TGCGCCAGCAGCCGGGGCGGGCCCAAGAAAGGAGATACGCAGTATTTT. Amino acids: CASSRGGPKKGDTQYF.